This entry lists 8 T cell receptor beta chains sequenced from one sample in a study of beta chain features in type 1 diabetes. Whole-study findings and limits: In every one of the four CD4+ subsets, TCRB CDR3s were moderately but significantly shorter in Type 1 diabetes patients.

All of the isolated RNA was reverse transcribed, so expressed TCRB transcripts were sequenced. Data came from immunoSEQ multiplex PCR; TCRdb stores just in-frame clones and leaves some out. Altogether roughly 700,000 clones are present, 10% to 15% being singletons, with the ten largest covering 0.022%. Their specific antigens are unknown. Material for sequencing was naive CD4+ T cells from blood. These receptors all stem from a man younger than 30 with type 1 diabetes.

This clone was counted only a few times. The chain carries TRBV29-1 and TRBJ2-5; D is uncertain. CDR1 and CDR2 from the germline V gene are SQVTM and ANQGSEA. Between the trimmed V and J ends, which lost 2 bases and 3 bases, there was a span of 10 bases. The CDR3 runs 13 residues. The CDR3 protein is CSVERNYKETQYF. CDR3 bases: TGCAGCGTTGAAAGGAACTACAAAGAGACCCAGTACTTC.

The V gene is TRBV9, the J gene TRBJ1-6; 11 bases are a match to TRBD1. The CDR3 extends over 16 amino acids. Trimming removed 4 bases from V and 6 bases from J; junction bases left unmatched: 6. In germline, CDR1 is SGDLS, CDR2 YYNGEE. CDR3 nucleotide sequence: TGTGCCAGCAGCCCAGGACAGGGGGCTGGTAATTCACCCCTCCACTTT. Protein: CASSPGQGAGNSPLHF.

The gene calls are TRBV7-9 and TRBJ1-2; 8 nucleotides agree with TRBD1. Germline CDR1 SEHNR, CDR2 FQNEAQ (reference sequence). The CDR3 is made up of 16 amino acids. Trimming at V came to 7 bases and at J to 0 bases, leaving 10 bases not matched to a gene. The CDR3 DNA reads TGTGCCAGCACATCCCTAACAGGGGGAGCTAACTATGGCTACACCTTC. Its translation: CASTSLTGGANYGYTF.

The chain carries TRBV7-6 and TRBJ2-1, with D perhaps matching TRBD1 or TRBD2 (6 bases each). The CDR3 spans 14 residues. V shed 0 bases and J shed 9 bases, with 12 bases lying between them. The germline CDR1 and CDR2 sequences are SGHVS and FNYEAQ. The chain's CDR3 is CASSLALGGTEQFF. The CDR3 DNA sequence: TGTGCCAGCAGCTTAGCGCTAGGGGGGACTGAGCAGTTCTTC. Filled out from reference TRBV7-6 and TRBJ2-1, the complete variable domain reads GAGVSQSPRYKVTKRGQDVALRCDPISGHVSLYWYRQALGQGPEFLTYFNYEAQQDKSGLPNDRFSAERPEGSISTLTIQRTEQRDSAMYRCASSLALGGTEQFFGPGTRLTVL.

This clone was detected only a few times. The chain employs TRBV25-1 and TRBJ1-2; the D is unclear. Trimming pared 4 bases from V and 2 bases from J, leaving 11 bases between. Germline CDR1 is MGHDK and CDR2 is SYGVNS. The length of the CDR3 is 14 residues. The CDR3 reads CASSGTSENYGYTF. The CDR3 coding sequence is TGTGCCAGCAGTGGGACGTCCGAAAACTATGGCTACACCTTC.

This clone has just a few counts. This sequence joins TRBV5-1 and TRBJ2-7, with D tentatively TRBD1 or TRBD2 (5 bases each). CDR3 length equals 13 residues. Germline-derived CDR1 and CDR2 are SGHRS and YFSETQ. V was shortened by 4 bases and J by 6 bases, with 14 bases between the two germline ends. The CDR3 nucleotides are TGCGCCAGCAGCGGAGGACAACTCGGCGAGCAGTACTTC. It codes for CASSGGQLGEQYF. The full variable domain, in which reference TRBV5-1 and TRBJ2-7 provide the parts outside the CDR3, is KAGVTQTPRYLIKTRGQQVTLSCSPISGHRSVSWYQQTPGQGLQFLFEYFSETQRNKGNFPGRFSGRQFSNSRSEMNVSTLELGDSALYLCASSGGQLGEQYFGPGTRLTVT.

The chain joins TRBV27 to TRBJ2-7; TRBD1 or TRBD2 may be the D gene (5 bases each). The CDR3 has 17 residues. The V and J ends lost 5 bases and 4 bases respectively, with 24 bases between them. Germline CDR1 reads MNHEY; CDR2 reads SMNVEV (reference sequence). The CDR3 DNA reads TGTGCCAGCAGTCTCACCCCCGGGACGGGTGGGGGATACGAGCAGTACTTC. It codes for CASSLTPGTGGGYEQYF.

This clone showed up just a few times. The chain uses TRBV5-1 and TRBJ2-1; D might be TRBD1 (5 bases). The germline V and J ends were trimmed by 3 bases and 0 bases, with 10 bases remaining between them. The CDR3 is made up of 15 amino acids. Germline CDR1 reads SGHRS; CDR2 reads YFSETQ. The CDR3, as DNA: TGCGCCAGCAGCTCAGGGTTGCCCTCCTACAATGAGCAGTTCTTC. Its protein is CASSSGLPSYNEQFF.